This entry lists 20 T cell receptor beta chains sequenced from one sample in a study of blood T cells in healthy people across ages. Together with a sample-barcoded 5' primer, a J-beta primer mix was included in a second PCR lasting about 6 to 12 cycles. Using its own MiXCR run on the 5' RACE reads, TCRdb lists one record per CDR3 protein. In the table there are fewer than 2,000,000 distinct CDR3 sequences, around 35% of which are singletons. The sequenced material came from blood. These receptors all stem from a woman in her twenties or thirties in good health.

This chain links TRBV13 with TRBJ2-3; 9 bases map to TRBD2. Germline loops: CDR1 PRHDT, CDR2 FYEKMQ (reference sequence). V lost 4 bases and J lost 0; bases outside the gene matches: 17. CDR3 length: 20 residues. The CDR3: CASSSLSPGLARTSTDTQYF. For the CDR3, the DNA is TGTGCCAGCAGCTCGCTCTCGCCCGGACTAGCGAGAACTAGCACAGATACGCAGTATTTT.

The rearrangement uses TRBV6-1 and TRBJ2-7; 7 bases are a match to TRBD1. The ends lost 7 bases at V and 7 bases at J; junction bases unmatched: 13. This CDR3 is 14 amino acids long. CDR1 and CDR2 (germline): MNHNS, SASEGT. The CDR3 loop reads CASTEGTGAQEQYF. The CDR3 DNA sequence: TGTGCCAGCACCGAAGGAACAGGGGCTCAGGAGCAGTACTTC.

The chain recombines TRBV21-1 with TRBJ2-4; TRBD1, as called in the table, went unchecked against the DNA. TRBV21-1 is described as a pseudogene. The CDR3 is 19 amino acids. The CDR3 coding sequence is TGTGCCAGCAACAAATCCCGAGTAGTGACGTCACTAGCCAAAAACATTCAGTACTTC. This encodes CASNKSRVVTSLAKNIQYF.

This clonotype was detected a few times. This chain uses TRBV5-1 with TRBJ2-7, with D perhaps matching TRBD1 (6 bases). The CDR3 totals 14 residues. Germline V gives CDR1 SGHRS, CDR2 YFSETQ. V was cut by 2 bases and J by 2 bases, with 11 bases left in between. Written as DNA, the CDR3 is TGCGCCAGCAGCTTCGAGACAGGTCCCTACGAGCAGTACTTC. Its protein is CASSFETGPYEQYF.

This clonotype was seen repeatedly, ten times or more. J is TRBJ2-5 and V is TRBV29-1, with 9 bases matching TRBD1. The germline CDR1 and CDR2 sequences are SQVTM and ANQGSEA. Trimming cost V 6 bases and J 4 bases; bases outside gene matches: 3. The CDR3 covers 12 residues. The CDR3 spells CSVRQGVETQYF. CDR3 DNA sequence: TGCAGCGTGCGACAGGGGGTAGAGACCCAGTACTTC.

This clonotype showed up many times. The chain recombines TRBV20-1 with TRBJ1-2, with D possibly being TRBD1 (5 bases). Germline V gene sequence: CDR1 DFQATT, CDR2 SNEGSKA (reference sequence). V gave up 3 bases and J gave up 3 bases, with 8 bases separating them. This CDR3 region has 12 residues. DNA of the CDR3: TGCAGTGCTAGCACGGGGGACTATGGCTACACCTTC. Its protein product is CSASTGDYGYTF.

The sample holds a few counts of this clonotype. The chain employs TRBV10-3 and TRBJ2-7; TRBD2 agrees at 10 bases. Germline V CDR1 and CDR2: ENHRY, SYGVKD. With 0 bases clipped from V and 7 bases from J, the junction kept 9 bases outside the gene matches. The CDR3 has 16 residues. Here the CDR3 reads CAISESELAGVLEQYF. The CDR3 DNA is TGTGCCATCAGTGAGTCTGAGCTAGCGGGAGTCTTAGAGCAGTACTTC.

This CDR3 reads CASSRPGDKQDTQYF. The DNA for the CDR3 is TGTGCCAGCAGTAGACCAGGGGACAAGCAAGATACGCAGTATTTT. The rearrangement joins TRBV2 to TRBJ2-3; perhaps TRBD1 as D (6 bases). Trimming shortened V by 5 bases and J by 5 bases, and 17 bases separated the two germline ends. The CDR3 consists of 15 residues. The germline V gene encodes CDR1 SNHLY and CDR2 FYNNEI.

The chain uses TRBV15 and TRBJ2-7, with TRBD2 as a possible D gene (6 bases). With 0 bases removed from V and 1 base from J, the gap between germline ends came to 16 bases. CDR3 size: 17 residues. CDR1 and CDR2 (germline): LNHNV, YYDKDF (reference sequence). CDR3: CATSRDRSRDSSYEQYF. In nucleotides, the CDR3 is TGTGCCACCAGCAGAGACCGATCCCGGGACTCGTCCTACGAGCAGTACTTC. The full variable domain, rest sourced from reference TRBV15 and TRBJ2-7, is DAMVIQNPRYQVTQFGKPVTLSCSQTLNHNVMYWYQQKSSQAPKLLFHYYDKDFNNEADTPDNFQSRRPNTSFCFLDIRSPGLGDTAMYLCATSRDRSRDSSYEQYFGPGTRLTVT.

CDR3 amino acids: CASSFLTGSNTEAFF. CDR3 DNA: TGTGCCAGCAGTTTTCTGACAGGGTCTAACACTGAAGCTTTCTTT. The chain employs TRBV12-3 or TRBV12-4 and TRBJ1-1; 7 bases are shared with TRBD1. CDR3 size: 15 residues. V lost 3 bases to trimming and J lost 2 bases; unmatched junction nucleotides: 6.

The chain employs TRBV5-1 and TRBJ2-3; a possible D gene is TRBD1 (5 bases). The germline V gene has CDR1 SGHRS and CDR2 YFSETQ. The CDR3 is made up of 16 amino acids. V was trimmed by 1 base and J by 0 bases, leaving 12 bases between them. The CDR3 DNA reads TGCGCCAGCAGCTTGATGACAGCCCTTAGCACAGATACGCAGTATTTT. Its protein product is CASSLMTALSTDTQYF.

This clonotype was seen at least ten times. This chain uses TRBV29-1 with TRBJ1-1; maybe TRBD1 (5 bases). Germline V gives CDR1 SQVTM, CDR2 ANQGSEA. The CDR3 is made up of 11 amino acids. V was shortened by 4 bases and J by 4 bases, with 7 bases between the two germline ends. CDR3 bases: TGCAGCGTTGTAAGGGGCACTGAAGCTTTCTTT. Encoded protein: CSVVRGTEAFF.

The table lists this clonotype with a few counts. V usage is TRBV28 and J usage is TRBJ2-7; no reliable D call. Near its end, the DNA agrees better with TRBJ2-5, so the J call may be wrong. The CDR3 loop spans 12 amino acids. Germline V CDR1 and CDR2: MDHEN, SYDVKM. The CDR3 region has the DNA TGTGCCAGCAAAGGACCCACGGAGACCCAGTACTTC. It yields the protein CASKGPTETQYF.

This clonotype was found many times. The chain uses TRBV7-2 and TRBJ2-1, with no clear D. The CDR3 is 15 amino acids. V dropped 5 bases and J dropped 6 bases, with 17 bases sitting between them. The germline CDR1 and CDR2 sequences are SGHTA and FQGNSA. This CDR3 is CASSPEVLSSNEQFF. CDR3 DNA: TGTGCCAGCAGCCCAGAGGTGCTAAGTAGCAATGAGCAGTTCTTC.

The table lists this clonotype with a few counts. The chain has TRBV18 and TRBJ2-3; no clear D. Deletions cut 4 bases from V and 10 bases from J, with 15 bases between. The CDR3 spans 13 residues. Germline V gene data show CDR1 as KGHSH and CDR2 as LQKENI. The CDR3 DNA reads as TGTGCCAGCTCACTCGGTAAAGAGGCGGCGCAGTATTTT. It is translated as CASSLGKEAAQYF.

This clonotype was observed a few times. For the CDR3, the DNA is TGTGCCAGCAGCCATAGGAGGCCCACCACAGATACGCAGTATTTT. It is translated as CASSHRRPTTDTQYF. The genes are TRBV28 and TRBJ2-3, with D possibly being TRBD2 (5 bases). V was trimmed by 6 bases and J by 2 bases, leaving 15 bases between them. The CDR3 runs to 15 residues. The germline V gene encodes CDR1 MDHEN and CDR2 SYDVKM.

This chain connects TRBV2 to TRBJ1-5, with D unclear. Germline values: CDR1 SNHLY, CDR2 FYNNEI. This CDR3 has 15 amino acids. The V gene lost 8 bases and the J gene lost 3 bases, with 17 bases spanning the gap. Written as DNA, the CDR3 is TGTGCCAGCCTCCCCACATTGAGCACCAATCAGCCCCAGCATTTT. Amino acid sequence: CASLPTLSTNQPQHF. The variable domain in full, with the rest retrieved from reference TRBV2 and TRBJ1-5, is EPEVTQTPSHQVTQMGQEVILRCVPISNHLYFYWYRQILGQKVEFLVSFYNNEISEKSEIFDDQFSVERPDGSNFTLKIRSTKLEDSAMYFCASLPTLSTNQPQHFGDGTRLSIL.

Concerning this clonotype: Germline is not matched at one junction end, which may reflect a read error. The V and J genes are TRBV7-9 and TRBJ1-2; D is uncertain. Germline loops: CDR1 SEHNR, CDR2 FQNEAQ (reference sequence). This CDR3 contains 14 residues. The DNA of the CDR3 is TGTGCCGGCAGCTTGGAAGGCTGGCGCGAAGGCTACACCTTC. Its translation: CAGSLEGWREGYTF.

Only a few counts were recorded for this clonotype. This chain uses TRBV20-1 with TRBJ2-5; 7 bases match TRBD1. The end of the DNA aligns better with TRBJ2-7, so the J call may be wrong. CDR1 and CDR2 (germline): DFQATT, SNEGSKA (reference sequence). The CDR3 consists of 16 residues. The CDR3, as DNA: TGCAGTGCTAGACCCCGAGACAGGGTAGGCACTGACGAGCAGTACTTC. It codes for CSARPRDRVGTDEQYF.

The CDR3 sequence is CASSLIYGTSGGDNEQFF. The DNA of the CDR3 is TGCGCCAGCAGCTTGATCTACGGAACTAGCGGGGGGGACAATGAGCAGTTCTTC. This chain links TRBV5-1 with TRBJ2-1; 13 bases fit TRBD2. The V segment lost 1 base and the J segment 5 bases; nucleotides outside the gene matches: 9. Per germline, CDR1 SGHRS and CDR2 YFSETQ. The CDR3 runs 18 residues.